Listed below are T cell receptor beta chains from one sample, sequenced in a study of T cell changes during pregnancy in multiple sclerosis. Some clones are missing from TCRdb's copy, which holds only in-frame ones; the method was immunoSEQ multiplex PCR. Among more than 30,000 clones, about 92% were seen once, and the ten largest hold around 8.3%. Sequencing used CD8+ T cells from peripheral blood mononuclear cells, obtained in the third trimester of pregnancy. The receptors derive from a female donor with multiple sclerosis, enrolled in a pregnancy study. CDR3s include the opening cysteine and the closing phenylalanine or tryptophan. D genes are given only for firm matches. Some rows have no size entry. The others give once, few or many, or a class for an expanded clone.

d_gene	v_gene	j_gene	abundance	CDR3nt	CDR3aa
TRBD1	TRBV7-9	TRBJ1-1	.	TGTGCCAGCAGCCCGACAGGGACTGAAGCTTTCTTT	CASSPTGTEAFF
TRBD1	TRBV15	TRBJ2-7	once	TGTGCCACCAGCAGATCGACAGGGATGGAGCAGTACTTC	CATSRSTGMEQYF
.	TRBV6-6	TRBJ1-5	few	TGTGCCAGCACTACTCGCCCCTATCAGCCCCAGCATTTT	CASTTRPYQPQHF
TRBD2	TRBV7-3	TRBJ2-5	.	TGTGCCAGCAGCCCCGGCGGGGGTCCACAAGAGACCCAGTACTTC	CASSPGGGPQETQYF
.	TRBV6-1	TRBJ2-2	.	TGTGCCAGCTGGGACACCACCGGGGAGCTGTTTTTT	CASWDTTGELFF
.	TRBV23-1	TRBJ2-7	.	TGCGCCAGCAGTCGGGACACCTACGAGCAGTACTTC	CASSRDTYEQYF
.	TRBV13	TRBJ1-5	.	TGTGCCAGCAGCTTAGGCACATTTGCAGATAGCAATCAGCCCCAGCATTTT	CASSLGTFADSNQPQHF
.	TRBV5-4	TRBJ1-5	.	TGTGCCAGCAGCTTGGCGGGTAGCGGTCAGCCCCAGCATTTT	CASSLAGSGQPQHF
.	TRBV19	TRBJ1-5	once	TGTGCCAGCGGGGTCCGCGGCGGAATTAGCAATCAGCCCCAGCATTTT	CASGVRGGISNQPQHF
.	TRBV2	TRBJ2-1	.	TGTGCCAGCAGTGCTTGGACTACCTACAATGAGCAGTTCTTC	CASSAWTTYNEQFF
.	TRBV19	TRBJ1-5	once	TGTGCCAGTAAAACAGAAATTAGCAATCAGCCCCAGCATTTT	CASKTEISNQPQHF
.	TRBV4-1	TRBJ2-2	.	TGCGCCAGCAGCCAAGAACCAGGGGAGCCCGGGGAGCTGTTTTTT	CASSQEPGEPGELFF
.	TRBV27	TRBJ2-1	.	TGTGCCAGCAGCTCAACTCCCAATGAGCAGTTCTTC	CASSSTPNEQFF
TRBD1	TRBV7-2	TRBJ1-2	.	TGTGCCAGCAGCTCCTGGGGACAGGGGGAAGGCTACACCTTC	CASSSWGQGEGYTF
.	TRBV7-8	TRBJ1-1	.	TGTGCCAGCAGCTTAGCGGAGGGCGGTAGCACTGAAGCTTTCTTT	CASSLAEGGSTEAFF
TRBD1	TRBV7-8	TRBJ2-7	.	TGTGCCAGCAGCTTAATGCAGGGGGCGGGGGAGCAGTACTTC	CASSLMQGAGEQYF
.	TRBV7-7	TRBJ2-2	once	TGTGCTAGCAGCTTAGATCAGAACGGGGAGCTGTTTTTT	CASSLDQNGELFF
TRBD1	TRBV7-3	TRBJ1-2	.	TGTGCCAGCAGCTTGGGGAGGGACAGGGTCACCTATGGCTACACCTTC	CASSLGRDRVTYGYTF
.	TRBV25-1	TRBJ1-1	.	TGTGCCAGCAGTGAAATTTCGGGGTATGCTTTCTTT	CASSEISGYAFF
.	TRBV5-6	TRBJ2-7	.	TGTGCCAGCAGTTGGATGACAGGCCTCGGCGAGCAGTACTTC	CASSWMTGLGEQYF
.	TRBV2	TRBJ2-7	.	TGTGCCAGCAGCGGGAGTCCTTTGGAGCAGTACTTC	CASSGSPLEQYF
.	TRBV16	TRBJ2-7	.	TGTGCCAGCAGTTACAGGGTTTACGAGCAGTACTTC	CASSYRVYEQYF
.	TRBV27	TRBJ1-6	.	TGTGCCAGCAGTCTCTTCGGGAGGCGCACCCGCTCCTATAATTCACCCCTCCACTTT	CASSLFGRRTRSYNSPLHF
TRBD1	TRBV5-8	TRBJ1-4	.	TGTGCCAGCAGCTGGGGACAGGGACCTAATGAAAAACTGTTTTTT	CASSWGQGPNEKLFF
TRBD2	TRBV11-2	TRBJ2-2	.	TGTGCCACGCGCCGGGGGGACGGGGAGCTGTTTTTT	CATRRGDGELFF
.	TRBV9	TRBJ1-4	.	TGTGCCAGCAGCGTAGACCCAGGGGCGGGAACTAATGAAAAACTGTTTTTT	CASSVDPGAGTNEKLFF
.	TRBV5-6	TRBJ2-7	.	TGTGCCAGCAGTCTCGGGGGGCCCTCCTACGAGCAGTACTTC	CASSLGGPSYEQYF
TRBD2	TRBV27	TRBJ2-5	.	TGTGCCAGCAGTTTCTCAAGCGGGGAGTTGACAAAGACCCAGTACTTC	CASSFSSGELTKTQYF
TRBD2	TRBV4-1	TRBJ2-1	.	TGCGCCAGCAGCCAAGCGACTAGCGGGGGCGTTGGAAATGAGCAGTTCTTC	CASSQATSGGVGNEQFF
TRBD2	TRBV7-3	TRBJ2-3	.	TGTGCCAGCAGCCCCCGTAGCGGGGGGACGACAGATACGCAGTATTTT	CASSPRSGGTTDTQYF
.	TRBV6-4	TRBJ2-5	.	TGTGCCAGCAGCTCTTACCAAGAGACCCAGTACTTC	CASSSYQETQYF
.	TRBV19	TRBJ1-1	.	TGTGCCAGTAGCCTGGGAGGGGCGTCTGAAGCTTTCTTT	CASSLGGASEAFF
TRBD1	TRBV4-1	TRBJ1-2	.	TGCGCCAGCAGCCTCAGGACAGGGGGCATAGATGGCTACACCTTC	CASSLRTGGIDGYTF
TRBD2	TRBV9	TRBJ2-5	.	TGTGCCAGCAGCGGCGAACCACTAGCGGGGTATGAGACCCAGTACTTC	CASSGEPLAGYETQYF